Below, 6 T cell receptor beta chains from the same sample are listed, as sequenced in a study of shared clonotypes between healthy human individuals. TCRdb keeps only in-frame clones here, not all; method: immunoSEQ multiplex PCR. This table holds a few million clones, approximately 93% found once. Sample: naive CD4+ T cells from PBMCs. The subset denotes: CD45RA+ positively selected. The receptors stem from a man in his late teens or twenties in good health. Some clones in this sample may be carry-over from other donors' samples.

V is TRBV18 and J is TRBJ1-2; TRBD1 aligns across 7 bases. Germline values: CDR1 KGHSH, CDR2 LQKENI. V lost 6 bases and J lost 7; bases outside the gene matches: 8. This CDR3 has 13 amino acids. CDR3: CASSSTGRGGYTF. CDR3 sequence (DNA): TGTGCCAGCTCGTCGACAGGGCGGGGTGGCTACACCTTC.

This clone was seen just once. This chain joins TRBV29-1 and TRBJ1-4, with 7 nucleotides matching TRBD1. Trimming took 6 bases from V and 4 from J; bases not matched to a gene: 8. Germline CDR1 is SQVTM and CDR2 is ANQGSEA. The length of the CDR3 is 14 residues. CDR3: CSVSTGSSNEKLFF. The CDR3 DNA reads as TGCAGCGTATCGACAGGGTCAAGTAATGAAAAACTGTTTTTT.

The J gene is TRBJ1-3, the V gene TRBV28; weak D call: TRBD1 (5 bases). The CDR3 runs 14 residues. Between the trimmed V and J ends, which lost 6 bases and 6 bases, there was a span of 15 bases. CDR1 and CDR2 (germline): MDHEN, SYDVKM. CDR3 DNA sequence: TGTGCCAGCAGCCACAATGGGGGGGAAAACACCATATATTTT. Encoded protein: CASSHNGGENTIYF.

The rearrangement links TRBV9 to TRBJ1-2; no clear D gene. From germline, CDR1 is SGDLS and CDR2 YYNGEE. With 4 bases removed from V and 0 bases from J, the gap between germline ends came to 13 bases. The CDR3 consists of 15 residues. The CDR3, as DNA: TGTGCCAGCAGCTTAAGACTGGTAGCTAACTATGGCTACACCTTC. Amino acids: CASSLRLVANYGYTF. Combining the CDR3 with reference TRBV9 and TRBJ1-2 gives the whole variable domain DSGVTQTPKHLITATGQRVTLRCSPRSGDLSVYWYQQSLDQGLQFLIQYYNGEERAKGNILERFSAQQFPDLHSELNLSSLELGDSALYFCASSLRLVANYGYTFGSGTRLTVV.

The rearrangement links TRBV6-5 to TRBJ1-5; D remains unclear. This CDR3 region has 13 residues. CDR1 is MNHEY and CDR2 is SVGAGI in the germline V gene. The V gene lost 0 bases and the J gene lost 7 bases, with 7 bases spanning the gap. CDR3 nucleotide sequence: TGTGCCAGCAGTTACTCGGAAAGGCAGCCCCAGCATTTT. Encoded protein: CASSYSERQPQHF.

The rearrangement joins TRBV2 to TRBJ2-7; 11 bases agree with TRBD1. V lost 9 bases to trimming and J lost 5 bases; unmatched junction nucleotides: 9. Germline assignment: CDR1 SNHLY and CDR2 FYNNEI. The CDR3 contains 14 residues. The CDR3 spells CASSGTGGIHEQYF. CDR3 DNA sequence: TGTGCCAGTTCCGGGACAGGGGGTATCCACGAGCAGTACTTC.